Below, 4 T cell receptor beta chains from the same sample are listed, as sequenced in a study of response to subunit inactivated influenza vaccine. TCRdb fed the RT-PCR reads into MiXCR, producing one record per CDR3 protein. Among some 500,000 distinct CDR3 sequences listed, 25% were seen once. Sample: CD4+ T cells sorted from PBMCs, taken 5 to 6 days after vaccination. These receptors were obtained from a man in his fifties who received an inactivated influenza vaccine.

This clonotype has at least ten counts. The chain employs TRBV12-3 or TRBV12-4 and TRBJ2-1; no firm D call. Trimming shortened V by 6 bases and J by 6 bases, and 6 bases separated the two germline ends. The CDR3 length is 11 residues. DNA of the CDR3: TGTGCCAGCAGCCCCCTCAATGAGCAGTTCTTC. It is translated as CASSPLNEQFF.

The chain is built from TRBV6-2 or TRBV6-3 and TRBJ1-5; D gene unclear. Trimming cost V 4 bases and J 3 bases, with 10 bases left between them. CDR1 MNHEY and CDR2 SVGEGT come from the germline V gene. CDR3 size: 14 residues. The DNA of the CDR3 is TGTGCCAGCAGTTTTTGGGGTGACAATCAGCCCCAGCATTTT. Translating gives CASSFWGDNQPQHF.

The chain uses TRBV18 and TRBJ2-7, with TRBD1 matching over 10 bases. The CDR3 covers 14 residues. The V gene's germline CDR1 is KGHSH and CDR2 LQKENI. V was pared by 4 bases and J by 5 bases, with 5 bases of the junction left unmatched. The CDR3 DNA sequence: TGTGCCAGCTCACGGATGGACAGGGGGAACGAGCAGTACTTC. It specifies CASSRMDRGNEQYF. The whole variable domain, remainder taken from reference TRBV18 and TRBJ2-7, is NAGVMQNPRHLVRRRGQEARLRCSPMKGHSHVYWYRQLPEEGLKFMVYLQKENIIDESGMPKERFSAEFPKEGPSILRIQQVVRGDSAAYFCASSRMDRGNEQYFGPGTRLTVT.

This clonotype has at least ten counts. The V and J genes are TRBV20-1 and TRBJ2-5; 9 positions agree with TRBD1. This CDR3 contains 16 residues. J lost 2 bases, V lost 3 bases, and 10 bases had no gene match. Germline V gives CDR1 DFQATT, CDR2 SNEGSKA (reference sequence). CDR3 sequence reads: CSARSNRDREQETQYF. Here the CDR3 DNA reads TGCAGTGCTAGGAGTAACCGGGACAGGGAACAAGAGACCCAGTACTTC.